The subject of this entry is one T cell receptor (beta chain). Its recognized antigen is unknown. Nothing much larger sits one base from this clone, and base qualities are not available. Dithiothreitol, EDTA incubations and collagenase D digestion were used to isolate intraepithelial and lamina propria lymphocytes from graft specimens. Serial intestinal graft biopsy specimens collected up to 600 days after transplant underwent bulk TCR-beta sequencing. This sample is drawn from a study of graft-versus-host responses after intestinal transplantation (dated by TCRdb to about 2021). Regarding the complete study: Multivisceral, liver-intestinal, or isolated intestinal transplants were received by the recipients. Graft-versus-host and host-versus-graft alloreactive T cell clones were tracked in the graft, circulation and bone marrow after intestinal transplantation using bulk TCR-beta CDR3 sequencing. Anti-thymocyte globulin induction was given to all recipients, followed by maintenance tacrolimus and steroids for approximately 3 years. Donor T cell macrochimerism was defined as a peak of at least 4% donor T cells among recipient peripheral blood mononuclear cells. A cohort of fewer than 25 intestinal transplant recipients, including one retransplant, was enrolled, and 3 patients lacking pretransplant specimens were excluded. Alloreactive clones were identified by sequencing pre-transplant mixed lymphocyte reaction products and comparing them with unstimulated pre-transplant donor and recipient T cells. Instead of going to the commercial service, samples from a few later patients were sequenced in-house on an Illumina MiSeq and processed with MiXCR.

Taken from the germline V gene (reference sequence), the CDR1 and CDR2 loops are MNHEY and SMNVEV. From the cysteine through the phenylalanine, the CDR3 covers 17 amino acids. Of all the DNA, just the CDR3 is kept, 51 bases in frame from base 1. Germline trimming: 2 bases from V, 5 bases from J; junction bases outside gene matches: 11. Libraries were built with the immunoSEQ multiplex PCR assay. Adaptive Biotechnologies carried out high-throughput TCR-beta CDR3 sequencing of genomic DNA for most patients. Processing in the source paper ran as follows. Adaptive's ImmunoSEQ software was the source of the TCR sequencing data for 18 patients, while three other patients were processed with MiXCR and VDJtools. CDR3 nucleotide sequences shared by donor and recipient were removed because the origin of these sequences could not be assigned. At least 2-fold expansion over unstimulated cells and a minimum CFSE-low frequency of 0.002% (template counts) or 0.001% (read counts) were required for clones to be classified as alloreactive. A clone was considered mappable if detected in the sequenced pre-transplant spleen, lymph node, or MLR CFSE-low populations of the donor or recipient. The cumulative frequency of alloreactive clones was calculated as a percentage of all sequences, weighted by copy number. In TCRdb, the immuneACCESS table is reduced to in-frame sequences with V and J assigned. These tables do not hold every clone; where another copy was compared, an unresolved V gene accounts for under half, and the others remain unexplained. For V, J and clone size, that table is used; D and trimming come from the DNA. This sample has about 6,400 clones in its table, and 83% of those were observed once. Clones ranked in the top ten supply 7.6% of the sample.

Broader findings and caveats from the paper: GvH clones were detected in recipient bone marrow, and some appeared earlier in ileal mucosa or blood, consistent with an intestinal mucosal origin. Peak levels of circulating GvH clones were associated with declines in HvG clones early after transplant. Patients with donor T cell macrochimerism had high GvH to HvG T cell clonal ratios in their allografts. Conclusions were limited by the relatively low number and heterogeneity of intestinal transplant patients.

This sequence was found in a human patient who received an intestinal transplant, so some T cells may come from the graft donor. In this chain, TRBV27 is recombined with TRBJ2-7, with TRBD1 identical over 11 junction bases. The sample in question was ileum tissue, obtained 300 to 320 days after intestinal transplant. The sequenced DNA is TGTGCCAGCAGTTTAAATTTCAGGACAGGGGGCAATCACGAGCAGTACTTC. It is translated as CASSLNFRTGGNHEQYF.